This is a list of T cell receptor beta chains from one sample in a study of blood T cell repertoires in COVID-19. Here immunoSEQ multiplex PCR was the method, and the copy in TCRdb shows in-frame clones only, minus some. The sample has around 300,000 clones; 87% are singletons. Material for sequencing was PBMCs or T cells enriched from blood (not recorded which). The receptors originated from a woman aged 40-49 years who had recovered from COVID-19. CDR3s include the opening cysteine and the closing phenylalanine or tryptophan. A D gene is named only where the DNA matches it firmly. The listing skips clone size in some rows; elsewhere it reads once, few, many or a size class.

d_gene | j_gene | v_gene | abundance | CDR3nt | CDR3aa
TRBD1 | TRBJ2-3 | TRBV4-1 | - | TGCGCCAGCAGCCAAGATTGGACAGGGGGTGCAGATACGCAGTATTTT | CASSQDWTGGADTQYF
TRBD1 | TRBJ1-2 | TRBV6-6 | - | TGTGCCAGCATATTACCGGGACAGGGGTCATATGGCTACACCTTC | CASILPGQGSYGYTF
TRBD1 | TRBJ2-3 | TRBV19 | - | TGTGCCAGTAGTACCTCCCGGACAGGGCTCACAGATACGCAGTATTTT | CASSTSRTGLTDTQYF
- | TRBJ2-2 | TRBV9 | - | TGTGCCAGCAGCACTAATAGCGGGGAGCTGTTTTTT | CASSTNSGELFF
TRBD1 | TRBJ1-6 | TRBV5-6 | - | TGTGCCAGCAGCCTCAGGGGGCTTTATTCACCCCTCCACTTT | CASSLRGLYSPLHF
- | TRBJ1-3 | TRBV5-1 | - | TGCGCCAGCAGCTTGGACACAGAATCTGGAAACACCATATATTTT | CASSLDTESGNTIYF
TRBD2 | TRBJ2-2 | TRBV7-2 | - | TGTGCCAGCAGCTCGGCCGGGACTAGCGGGAGGAACGCCGGGGAGCTGTTTTTT | CASSSAGTSGRNAGELFF
- | TRBJ2-5 | TRBV5-1 | - | TGCGCCAGCAGCTTGGAGGAGCCATGGGACCAAGAGACCCAGTACTTC | CASSLEEPWDQETQYF
TRBD2 | TRBJ2-7 | TRBV6-5 | - | TGTGCCAGCAGACCGCGGCTAGCGGGAGCTGTTGAGCAGTACTTC | CASRPRLAGAVEQYF
- | TRBJ1-3 | TRBV30 | - | TGTGCCTGGAGTGTACGGTTTGGGTCAGGGAAATTCCGCTCCTCTGGAAACACCATATATTTT | CAWSVRFGSGKFRSSGNTIYF
TRBD1 | TRBJ2-7 | TRBV7-8 | once | TGTGCCAGCAGCTCGGACAGGGGGCGGTTAACCTACGAGCAGTACTTC | CASSSDRGRLTYEQYF
TRBD1 | TRBJ2-3 | TRBV7-9 | - | TGTGCCAGCAGCTTAGTGCAGGGGGCAGATACGCAGTATTTT | CASSLVQGADTQYF
- | TRBJ2-1 | TRBV7-9 | - | TGTGCCAGCAGTCAGGCGGGCTCCTACAATGAGCAGTTCTTC | CASSQAGSYNEQFF
- | TRBJ2-3 | TRBV4-3 | - | TGCGCCAGCAGCCAAGATTTCGTTAGCACAGATACGCAGTATTTT | CASSQDFVSTDTQYF
- | TRBJ1-1 | TRBV2 | - | TGTGCCAGCAGACAGGATATGAACACTGAAGCTTTCTTT | CASRQDMNTEAFF
TRBD2 | TRBJ2-7 | TRBV15 | - | TGTGCCACCAGCAGAGAAGCGGGGGAGGGCTACGAGCAGTACTTC | CATSREAGEGYEQYF
TRBD2 | TRBJ2-7 | TRBV18 | - | TGTGCCAGCTCACCACCAGTAGCGGGAGGGCCCCACGAGCAGTACTTC | CASSPPVAGGPHEQYF
- | TRBJ2-5 | TRBV6-2/TRBV6-3 | - | TGTGCCAGCAGTAACCCCGGGGAGACCCAGTACTTC | CASSNPGETQYF
TRBD2 | TRBJ2-7 | TRBV19 | - | TGTGCCAGTAGTCCAAGACTAGCGGGACCCTACGAGCAGTACTTC | CASSPRLAGPYEQYF
- | TRBJ1-2 | TRBV6-5 | - | - | CASSTSEAKGYTF
- | TRBJ1-3 | TRBV14 | many | TGTGCCAGCAGCCCGGGACACTCTGGAAACACCATATATTTT | CASSPGHSGNTIYF
- | TRBJ2-7 | TRBV21-1 | - | TGTGCCAGCAGCAACAGGATCGTCTACGAGCAGTACTTC | CASSNRIVYEQYF
- | TRBJ1-4 | TRBV27 | - | TGTGCCAGCAGTTCAACCACCTTCGACCAGGGAACTGCAACTAATGAAAAACTGTTTTTT | CASSSTTFDQGTATNEKLFF
- | TRBJ2-2 | TRBV19 | once | TGTGCCAGTAGTCGGGGTCAGGCCGGCACCGGGGAGCTGTTTTTT | CASSRGQAGTGELFF
TRBD1 | TRBJ1-2 | TRBV4-2 | once | TGTGCCAGCAGCCCCAAGGGACAGGGGGACGTAAACTATGGCTACACCTTC | CASSPKGQGDVNYGYTF
- | TRBJ1-3 | TRBV28 | - | TGTGCCAGCAACCGGACTCCGCGGGGAAACACCATATATTTT | CASNRTPRGNTIYF
- | TRBJ1-5 | TRBV23-1 | - | TGCGCCAGCAGTCGCTCGACAGTACCCAATAGCAATCAGCCCCAGCATTTT | CASSRSTVPNSNQPQHF
- | TRBJ2-2 | TRBV2 | - | TGTGCCAGCCCACGGGGGCGGATATCTAGCGGATCTACCGGGGAGCTGTTTTTT | CASPRGRISSGSTGELFF
- | TRBJ2-2 | TRBV30 | - | TGTGCTCTCGAGGGAGCCGGGGAGCTGTTTTTT | CALEGAGELFF
TRBD1 | TRBJ2-3 | TRBV7-2 | - | TGTGCCAGCAGCTTGGGGACAGGGGTTTCAGATACGCAGTATTTT | CASSLGTGVSDTQYF
TRBD1 | TRBJ1-2 | TRBV7-8 | - | TGTGCCAGCAGCTTGGACAGGGGGGCTGGCTACACCTTC | CASSLDRGAGYTF
- | TRBJ1-1 | TRBV28 | - | TGTGCCAGCGGTTACATCCTCAACCCCGAGGACACTGAAGCTTTCTTT | CASGYILNPEDTEAFF
- | TRBJ1-3 | TRBV5-6 | - | TGTGCCAGCAGCCTAGGGACACCTGGAAACACCATATATTTT | CASSLGTPGNTIYF
- | TRBJ2-5 | TRBV19 | - | TGTGCCAGTAAATTAGGGGGACACTCACTAGAGACCCAGTACTTC | CASKLGGHSLETQYF
- | TRBJ1-2 | TRBV5-1 | - | TGCGCCAGCAGCTTGTCTCGACAGATCTATGGCTACACCTTC | CASSLSRQIYGYTF
- | TRBJ2-3 | TRBV7-9 | - | TGTGCCAGCGAGAGTGGAGGGGATACGCAGTATTTT | CASESGGDTQYF
- | TRBJ2-5 | TRBV7-2 | - | TGTGCCAGCAGCTCCCCCGGGTTGGGGACCCAGTACTTC | CASSSPGLGTQYF
TRBD1 | TRBJ2-1 | TRBV6-5 | once | TGTGCCAGCAGACCACCGGGACAGGGGAACAATGAGCAGTTCTTC | CASRPPGQGNNEQFF
TRBD1 | TRBJ2-1 | TRBV7-3 | few | TGTGCCAGCAGCTTATCCGGGACAGGAAATGAGCAGTTCTTC | CASSLSGTGNEQFF
- | TRBJ1-4 | TRBV19 | once | TGTGCCAGTAGTACGGGTACCCATATGCCGACTAATGAAAAACTGTTTTTT | CASSTGTHMPTNEKLFF
TRBD1 | TRBJ1-2 | TRBV5-1 | - | TGCGCCAGTCGACAGGGACAGACAAACTATGGCTACACCTTC | CASRQGQTNYGYTF
- | TRBJ2-2 | TRBV7-3 | - | TGTGCCAGCAGCGGTACATGTTCTGGGGTAAGGGAGAAAGGGGAGCTGTTTTTT | CASSGTCSGVREKGELFF
- | TRBJ1-1 | TRBV20-1 | - | TGCAGTGCTAGTCAGAGCGTGAATGAAGCTTTCTTT | CSASQSVNEAFF
TRBD2 | TRBJ2-3 | TRBV13 | - | TGTGCCAGCAGCCCGGGACTAGCGGGAGATGCGGATACGCAGTATTTT | CASSPGLAGDADTQYF
TRBD2 | TRBJ2-5 | TRBV7-2 | - | TGTGCCAGCAGCGGGGGGGGAGCGGGGTCAGAGACCCAGTACTTC | CASSGGGAGSETQYF
- | TRBJ2-7 | TRBV2 | - | TGTGCCACCGGTGCGGGGTCTTCCTACGAGCAGTACTTC | CATGAGSSYEQYF
- | TRBJ2-3 | TRBV19 | - | TGTGCCAGTAGTATATTCGGGGGTGGGAGCACAGATACGCAGTATTTT | CASSIFGGGSTDTQYF
- | TRBJ2-5 | TRBV10-3 | - | TGTGCCATCGGCGGCGGTCAAGAGACCCAGTACTTC | CAIGGGQETQYF
- | TRBJ1-5 | TRBV28 | - | TGTGCCAGCAGGGCAACCAATCAGCCCCAGCATTTT | CASRATNQPQHF
- | TRBJ1-1 | TRBV4-1 | many | TGCGCCAGCAGCCACCGACGGGGGGGAGGAAACACTGAAGCTTTCTTT | CASSHRRGGGNTEAFF
- | TRBJ2-7 | TRBV7-2 | - | TGTGCCAGCAGCCGCGGACAGCAAGGCCCCTACGAGCAGTACTTC | CASSRGQQGPYEQYF
TRBD2 | TRBJ2-7 | TRBV5-4 | - | TGTGCCAGCAGCCCGGCTGGCGGGAGAGCCTACGAGCAGTACTTC | CASSPAGGRAYEQYF